The T cell receptor beta chain described here comes from a study of blood T cell repertoires in COVID-19 (dated by TCRdb to between 2020 and 2021). Regarding the research as a whole: The collaborator samples originated in the United States, Italy and Spain and spanned the acute and convalescent phases of COVID-19. The prospective study material was composed of cDNA or gDNA derived from T cells, B-cell-depleted T cells, or PBMCs. The dataset comprised deeply sampled blood TCRbeta repertoires from subjects exposed to, actively infected with, or recovered from COVID-19. The repertoires were released in a freely available public database intended as a resource for research on the immune response to SARS-CoV-2. The samples were drawn from the first 160 participants of the ongoing ImmuneRACE study and from 950 to 1,500 subjects provided by 6 global collaborators. Nearly every sample came with metadata listing a de-identified subject ID, COVID-19 status, age in years and sex. Where available, HLA class I and class II types were obtained from metadata supplied by the sample provider rather than from assay-based typing. What the authors observed across the whole study: Clinical and demographic metadata were provided uncurated, with the amount varying by source and participant.

TCRbeta CDR3 regions were amplified from genomic DNA by means of the immunoSEQ Assay, a bias-controlled multiplex PCR. The authors' pipeline ran thus. Nucleated cell counts per sample were estimated from amplification of reference gene primers within the assay. To quantify the absolute abundance of each unique TCRbeta CDR3 rearrangement, sequence reads were collapsed and filtered. For each sample, productive Simpson clonality was calculated as the square root of Simpson's diversity index across productive rearrangements. Drawn from immuneACCESS, this table holds only the in-frame rearrangements with V and J called that TCRdb kept. Clones are partly lost; checked studies trace under half to an unresolved V gene and leave the rest unexplained. That table is the source of V, J and clone size, and D and trimming were worked out from the DNA. The sample yields 120,000 or so clones; around 80% were counted once. Of the sample, under 45% is held by the ten largest clones.

Whole blood was collected in K2EDTA tubes by collaborating institutions according to the institutions' own protocols. Collaborator samples were shipped for TCRbeta analysis as frozen whole blood, isolated PBMCs, or DNA extracted from either sample type. From its cysteine to its phenylalanine, the CDR3 spans 16 amino acids. The kept DNA is CDR3 alone, 48 bases in frame from the first base. V and J are trimmed by 7 bases and 2 bases, and the gene matches miss 8 bases of the junction. The germline V gene (reference sequence) provides CDR1 LNHDA and CDR2 SQIVND. In the case of this clone: Its recognized antigen is unknown. Base quality data are lacking; no much larger clone is found one base away.

This TCR derives from a man between 35 and 55 years old with active or convalescent COVID-19. Material: peripheral blood. The chain is made from TRBV19 and TRBJ1-3, and 10 bases in between align with TRBD1. The CDR3 loop reads CASNKGQGKTGNTIYF. Here is the DNA: TGTGCCAGTAATAAGGGACAGGGGAAGACTGGAAACACCATATATTTT.